Listed here is a single T cell receptor beta chain. Its antigen is as yet unknown. This sample is drawn from a study of T cell repertoires in ileal Crohn's disease. Overall study context: At surgery, under 40% of patients smoked, with median disease duration 7.9 years. Operated complications were stricturing disease (approximately 61%) and penetrating disease (approximately 39%).

The CDR3 runs to 13 residues. The V gene's germline CDR1 is MNHEY and CDR2 SVGAGI. V shed 2 bases and J shed 9 bases, with 13 bases lying between them. Included were adult ileal or ileocolonic Crohn's patients indicated for ileocolonic resection. Study results and caveats: Active smokers at surgery had more clonal expansions than non-smokers.

Measured with immunoSEQ multiplex PCR; TCRdb has only the in-frame clones, and not every one. The table lists about 4,700 clones, approximately 80% of them singletons, with 9.5% to 15% in the top ten. This clonotype was obtained from an adult with Crohn's disease. The J gene is TRBJ1-2, the V gene TRBV6-5; the D is unclear. Sequenced input: ileal tissue. The CDR3 DNA reads as TGTGCCAGCAGTTACGATGCGGGGAAGAGCTACACCTTC. Its translation is CASSYDAGKSYTF.